This T cell receptor beta chain was recorded in a study of CD8 T cells in Susac syndrome. With random hexamers, roughly 0.45 to 1 ug RNA was reverse transcribed. The authors amplified TCR beta CDR3 across 54 Vbeta and 13 Jbeta using immunoSEQ multiplex PCR. Using its own MiXCR run on the immunoSEQ multiplex PCR reads, TCRdb lists one record per CDR3 protein. This table has around 140,000 distinct CDR3 sequences, 85% to 95% appearing once. The length of the CDR3 is 13 residues. Germline V CDR1 and CDR2: SQVTM, ANQGSEA. Trimming removed 2 bases from V and 13 bases from J, with 18 bases in between. CD8+ and CD4+ T cells from blood underwent TCR beta sequencing, which was carried out in a high-throughput format. The TEMRA cells underwent FACS enrichment, while the CD8+ and CD4+ T cells underwent negative isolation.

The specimen was CD4+ T cells from PBMCs. The origin of this receptor is a human donor with multiple sclerosis. The chain joins TRBV29-1 to TRBJ1-5; D is possibly TRBD1 (6 bases). CDR3 DNA: TGCAGCGTTGAATCGGGGGGCACCCGCAGACAGCATTTT. As protein: CSVESGGTRRQHF.